The next 2 T cell receptor beta chains were all read from a single sample in a study of T-cell reconstitution after alpha-beta-depleted transplantation in children. Library preparation (for TCRbeta) was performed with unique molecular identifiers. Each CDR3 protein is one row after TCRdb ran MiXCR on the PCR reads. The table has some 590,000 distinct CDR3 sequences, under 12% seen once. The sequencing used PBMCs from the stem cell graft donor, collected from the stem cell graft. These receptors were collected from a human donor who donated a stem cell graft to a child with acute myeloid leukemia.

About this clonotype: Because the CDR3 is missing its conserved closing phenylalanine or tryptophan, this is likely a read error. This chain uses TRBV4-3 with TRBJ2-5, with 12 positions matching TRBD2. This CDR3 region has 15 residues. Trimming removed 0 bases from V and 4 bases from J; junction bases left unmatched: 0. The V gene's germline CDR1 is LGHNA and CDR2 YSLEER. The CDR3 reads CASSQELAGGETQYI. The DNA of the CDR3 is TGCGCCAGCAGCCAAGAACTAGCGGGAGGAGAGACCCAGTACATC.

The table lists this clonotype with a few counts. The chain's CDR3 is CSADGTGYNSPLHF. The CDR3 bases are TGCAGTGCTGATGGGACAGGGTATAATTCACCCCTCCACTTT. This chain connects TRBV20-1 to TRBJ1-6; TRBD1 aligns across 9 bases. Germline CDR1 and CDR2: DFQATT and SNEGSKA (reference sequence). The junction had 3 bases not matched to a gene; V was cut back by 5 bases and J by 4 bases. There are 14 residues in the CDR3.